What follows are 12 T cell receptor beta chains derived from one specimen sequenced in a study of low-dose radiotherapy and immunotherapy resistance in tumors. Alpha- and beta-chain coverage of first-strand cDNA came from TRAV- and TRBV-specific primers. The authors amplified TCRs for approximately 18 PCR cycles with a constant-region primer and a V-primer adapter. Via MiXCR, TCRdb re-called the reads, giving one row per CDR3 protein. The table lists roughly 8,700 distinct CDR3 sequences, roughly three quarters of them singletons, with approximately 7% in the top ten. The source is a human donor with advanced metastatic prostate, ovarian, gallbladder or colorectal cancer (not recorded which). This table probably holds off-target reads from a library built for another chain.

The CDR3 sequence: CASSLYPTGTGSSYEQYF. DNA of the CDR3: TGTGCCAGCAGCCTTTATCCCACCGGGACAGGGAGCTCCTACGAGCAGTACTTC. The V and J genes are TRBV7-2 and TRBJ2-7, with 9 bases lining up with TRBD1. Germline CDR1 SGHTA, CDR2 FQGNSA. V shed 5 bases and J 0 bases; nucleotides not matched to a gene: 14. The CDR3 runs to 18 residues.

This chain joins TRBV5-1 and TRBJ2-4; no clear D gene. The germline V gene encodes CDR1 SGHRS and CDR2 YFSETQ. V lost 0 bases and J lost 7, with 8 bases in between. The CDR3 consists of 13 residues. CDR3 residues: CASSLEPRNIQYF. CDR3 nucleotides: TGCGCCAGCAGCTTGGAACCGCGGAACATTCAGTACTTC.

This clonotype turned up a few times. This sequence joins TRBV19 and TRBJ2-5; D possibly corresponds to TRBD2 (6 bases). CDR1 LNHDA and CDR2 SQIVND come from the germline V gene (reference sequence). V dropped 2 bases and J dropped 5 bases, with 12 bases sitting between them. The CDR3 runs to 14 residues. The CDR3 loop is CASSISNGGETQYF. As DNA, the CDR3 is TGTGCCAGTAGTATAAGTAATGGAGGGGAGACCCAGTACTTC.

J is TRBJ2-1 and V is TRBV20-1, with D perhaps given as TRBD1 or TRBD2 (6 bases each). The CDR3 runs 15 residues. Per the germline V gene, CDR1 is DFQATT and CDR2 is SNEGSKA (reference sequence). V was pared by 5 bases and J by 0 bases, with 14 bases between. DNA of the CDR3: TGCAGTGCTCTGAGGGGGACTCCCTCCTACAATGAGCAGTTCTTC. The encoded protein is CSALRGTPSYNEQFF.

The rearrangement uses TRBV4-3 and TRBJ1-1; possible D gene TRBD1, 6 bases. Trimming took 1 base from V and 1 from J, leaving 13 bases between them. Per germline, CDR1 LGHNA and CDR2 YSLEER. The CDR3 has 16 residues. This CDR3 is CASSQGAGAKNTEAFF. CDR3 DNA: TGCGCCAGCAGCCAAGGTGCGGGGGCAAAGAACACTGAAGCTTTCTTT.

The chain carries TRBV12-3 or TRBV12-4 and TRBJ2-1, with D hard to call. The CDR3 sequence is 15 residues long. Trimming removed 2 bases at V and 0 bases at J, with 8 bases between. CDR3 bases: TGTGCCAGCAGTTTAAGGTCGGGCTCCTACAATGAGCAGTTCTTC. Its translation is CASSLRSGSYNEQFF.

This chain's CDR3 is CAISEKSGTAYEQYF. CDR3 DNA: TGTGCCATCAGTGAGAAATCAGGGACAGCCTACGAGCAGTACTTC. The chain uses TRBV10-3 and TRBJ2-7, with TRBD1 identical over 7 bases. CDR3 size: 15 residues. With 2 bases clipped from V and 2 bases from J, the junction kept 6 bases outside the gene matches. Looked up from germline, CDR1 is ENHRY and CDR2 is SYGVKD.

The genes are TRBV6-2 or TRBV6-3 and TRBJ2-5; D call uncertain. CDR3 length: 14 residues. The ends were cut back, 4 bases at V and 5 bases at J, with 14 bases in the middle. Germline V gene data show CDR1 as MNHEY and CDR2 as SVGEGT. The CDR3 bases are TGTGCCAGCAGTTCCTCGATGGGATTGGAGACCCAGTACTTC. It codes for CASSSSMGLETQYF.

The rearrangement uses TRBV5-6 and TRBJ1-1, with a tentative D call TRBD1 (6 bases). The CDR3 is 14 residues long. Germline-derived CDR1 and CDR2 are SGHDT and YYEEEE. V gave up 0 bases and J gave up 0 bases, with 6 bases separating them. The CDR3 here is CASSLGQVNTEAFF. The CDR3 coding sequence is TGTGCCAGCAGCTTGGGACAGGTGAACACTGAAGCTTTCTTT.

The chain is built from TRBV6-6 and TRBJ2-7; D ambiguous. In germline, CDR1 is MNHNY, CDR2 SVGAGI (reference sequence). This CDR3 has 15 residues. Trimming stripped 7 bases from V and 0 bases from J, with 16 bases between. CDR3 sequence reads: CASTVGLRSSYEQYF. DNA for the CDR3: TGTGCCAGCACCGTCGGCCTCAGGAGCTCCTACGAGCAGTACTTC.

The V call is TRBV12-3 or TRBV12-4, the J call TRBJ2-7; the match to TRBD2 covers 12 bases. The junction had 2 bases not matched to a gene; V was cut back by 1 base and J by 4 bases. The CDR3 contains 15 residues. For the CDR3, the DNA is TGTGCCAGCAGTTTAGAGGGACTAGCGGGTTACGAGCAGTACTTC. Protein product: CASSLEGLAGYEQYF.

This clonotype was recorded a few times. The chain carries TRBV6-1 and TRBJ1-5, with TRBD1 as a possible D gene (5 bases). CDR3 length: 14 residues. CDR1 MNHNS and CDR2 SASEGT come from the germline V gene. Trimming took 1 base from V and 9 from J, leaving 13 bases between them. CDR3 DNA sequence: TGTGCCAGCAGTGAAGGCGGGGGTCAGAGGCCCCAGCATTTT. Its translation is CASSEGGGQRPQHF.